Listed below are T cell receptor beta chains from one sample, sequenced in a study of cytomegalovirus exposure and HLA in healthy donors. Assay: immunoSEQ multiplex PCR; the TCRdb copy retains only in-frame clones and omits some. The sample shows over 130,000 clones, roughly 80% of them seen only once. Input material: PBMCs. The receptors here all came from a female donor in good health and CMV-seronegative. CDR3s include the opening cysteine and the closing phenylalanine or tryptophan. A D gene is named only where the DNA matches it firmly. Size values are once, few and many counts, or a class for expanded clones, and some rows have none.

d_gene	abundance	v_gene	j_gene	CDR3nt	CDR3aa
NA	NA	TRBV5-1	TRBJ1-1	TGCGCCAGCAGCTTGGGAGAGAGAGGGACTGAAGCTTTCTTT	CASSLGERGTEAFF
NA	NA	TRBV4-1	TRBJ1-5	TGCGCCAGCAGCCAAGATTTGACGGGAGATCAGACCCAGCATTTT	CASSQDLTGDQTQHF
TRBD1	NA	TRBV2	TRBJ2-5	TGTGCCAGCGAACAGGGGTCAGAGACCCAGTACTTC	CASEQGSETQYF
NA	medium-sized	TRBV10-1	TRBJ1-5	TGCGCCAGCAGTGGTCATTATCAGCCCCAGCATTTT	CASSGHYQPQHF
NA	NA	TRBV12-5	TRBJ1-1	TGTGCTAGTGGTTTCTCGAACACTGAAGCTTTCTTT	CASGFSNTEAFF
TRBD2	NA	TRBV7-9	TRBJ2-3	TGTGCCAGCAGCTCTCGGGACTACACAGATACGCAGTATTTT	CASSSRDYTDTQYF
TRBD2	few	TRBV27	TRBJ2-7	TGTGCCAGCAGGGGACTAGCGGGAGACGAGCAGTACTTC	CASRGLAGDEQYF
NA	NA	TRBV5-1	TRBJ2-2	TGCGCCAGCAGCCCCGGGACTCCCGACGCCGGGGAGCTGTTTTTT	CASSPGTPDAGELFF
NA	NA	TRBV6-5	TRBJ1-1	TGTGCCAGCAGTTACGGGCTTGTAGCTGAAGCTTTCTTT	CASSYGLVAEAFF
TRBD2	once	TRBV27	TRBJ2-1	TGTGCCAGCAGTTTATCTCTAGCGGGGCACAATGAGCAGTTCTTC	CASSLSLAGHNEQFF
TRBD1	NA	TRBV29-1	TRBJ2-7	TGCAGCGTGGAGGGACAGGCCTTAGAGCAGTACTTC	CSVEGQALEQYF
NA	NA	TRBV18	TRBJ2-7	TGTGCCAGCTCAGACCAGGCGGGTAGCTCCTACGAGCAGTACTTC	CASSDQAGSSYEQYF
NA	NA	TRBV29-1	TRBJ2-2	TGCAGCGCTGGCCCCCGGGATAACACCGGGGAGCTGTTTTTT	CSAGPRDNTGELFF